This T cell receptor (beta chain) is drawn from a study of blood T cell repertoires in COVID-19. Study background: Acute and convalescent COVID-19 samples came from the United States, Italy and Spain. In each case, the material was cDNA or gDNA derived from T cells, B-cell-depleted T cells, or PBMCs.

After removal of 0 bases from V and 4 bases from J, the junction contained 4 bases not matched to a gene. From germline, CDR1 is SGHRS and CDR2 YFSETQ. The CDR3 spans 14 residues. Followed over time, Seattle patients had been enrolled while infection was active. In the authors' workflow: How many nucleated cells were present was estimated from reference gene primer amplification. Profiling relied on immunoSEQ multiplex PCR, and the TCRdb table lists in-frame clones only, not all of them. The V and J calls and clone size are taken from that table; D and trimming were inferred from the DNA. This sample has about 130,000 clones, with 75% to 90% found just once.

Sequenced input: peripheral blood. The chain combines TRBV5-1 with TRBJ2-7, with TRBD2 matching over 7 bases. The clonotype comes from a woman aged 80 or over with COVID-19, enrolled during active disease. The CDR3 sequence: CASSLAAGEYEQYF. As DNA, the CDR3 is TGCGCCAGCAGCTTGGCTGCGGGAGAGTACGAGCAGTACTTC. Drawing the rest from reference TRBV5-1 and TRBJ2-7, the complete variable domain is KAGVTQTPRYLIKTRGQQVTLSCSPISGHRSVSWYQQTPGQGLQFLFEYFSETQRNKGNFPGRFSGRQFSNSRSEMNVSTLELGDSALYLCASSLAAGEYEQYFGPGTRLTVT.